This T cell receptor beta chain was found in a study of blood T cell repertoires in COVID-19. About the research overall: Acute and convalescent COVID-19 samples came from the United States, Italy and Spain. The cDNA or gDNA used as material had been derived from T cells, B-cell-depleted T cells, or PBMCs.

Original data processing: Researchers report that nucleated cell counts were estimated from reference gene primer amplification. Sequencing was performed with immunoSEQ multiplex PCR; in TCRdb, only in-frame clones are kept and a portion is missing. V, J and clone size were drawn from that table, and D and trimming were deduced from the DNA. The data contain around 140,000 clones, about 90% of them singletons. The CDR3 covers 18 residues. CDR1 MDHEN and CDR2 SYDVKM come from the germline V gene. The V end was cut by 5 bases, the J end by 5 bases, with 25 bases between. What was sequenced was peripheral blood. The chain carries TRBV28 and TRBJ1-5, with D possibly TRBD1 on 6 matching bases. This clonotype was obtained from a man aged 55 to 70 with active or convalescent COVID-19. Written as DNA, the CDR3 is TGTGCCAGCAGTCGCTCTACAGGGTTAGGATCGATTGATCAGCCCCAGCATTTT. It yields the protein CASSRSTGLGSIDQPQHF.